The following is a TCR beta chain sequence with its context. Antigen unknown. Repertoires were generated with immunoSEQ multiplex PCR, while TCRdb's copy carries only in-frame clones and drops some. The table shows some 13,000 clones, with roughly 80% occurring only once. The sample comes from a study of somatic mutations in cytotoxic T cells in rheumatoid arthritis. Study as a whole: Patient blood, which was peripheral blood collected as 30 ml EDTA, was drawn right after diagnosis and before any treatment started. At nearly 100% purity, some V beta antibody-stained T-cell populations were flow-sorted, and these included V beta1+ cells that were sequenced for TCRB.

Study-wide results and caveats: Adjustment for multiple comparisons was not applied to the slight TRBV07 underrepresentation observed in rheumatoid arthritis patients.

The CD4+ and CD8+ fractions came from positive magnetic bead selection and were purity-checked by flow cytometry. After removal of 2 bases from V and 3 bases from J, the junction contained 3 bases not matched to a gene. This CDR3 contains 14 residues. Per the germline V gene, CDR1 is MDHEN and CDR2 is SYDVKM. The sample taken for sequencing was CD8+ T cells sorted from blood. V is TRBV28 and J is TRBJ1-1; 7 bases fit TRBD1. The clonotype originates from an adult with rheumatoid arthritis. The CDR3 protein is CASSLRQGDTEAFF. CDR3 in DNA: TGTGCCAGCAGTTTAAGACAGGGAGACACTGAAGCTTTCTTT.